The clone carrying this TCR beta chain appeared many times. Time point denoted: newly diagnosed GD, antithyroid drugs for less than 3 months. PBMCs provided the RNA from which the TCR library was made. The sample is drawn from a study of regulatory T cells in long-lasting Graves disease. The trim removed 2 bases at V and 3 bases at J, leaving 3 bases unmatched. The CDR3 runs 14 residues. Germline V gene lookup returns CDR1 DFQATT and CDR2 SNEGSKA (reference sequence). iRepertoire HTBI primers and Arm-PCR of CDR3 regions built TCR beta libraries. TCRdb passed the multiplex PCR reads through MiXCR, listing each CDR3 protein once. Of approximately 540,000 distinct CDR3 sequences listed, about 12% are singletons. The sample also formed part of further work on T cells in Graves' hyperthyroidism and ophthalmopathy. This second study says: Expanded thyroid clonotypes (above 0.001) were mostly also found in blood.

Here the sequenced sample was peripheral blood mononuclear cells (PBMCs), taken at new diagnosis, from a patient treated with antithyroid drugs. This sequence was found in a woman aged 25 to 45 with Graves disease. The chain couples TRBV20-1 to TRBJ2-5; 10 bases agree with TRBD2. The CDR3 DNA sequence: TGCAGTGCTAGACCCCTAGCGGGAGAAGAGACCCAGTACTTC. Residues: CSARPLAGEETQYF.